The present T cell receptor (beta chain) was sequenced within a study of breast tumors, draining lymph nodes, adjacent tissues. General study results and limits: Compared with basal-like, luminal-like tumors shared significantly more repertoire with nontumor tissue. Findings are consistent with lymph node origin and intratumoral expansion of most tumor T cells.

The table lists this clonotype with a count of one. Its target is unknown. One end of the junction is discordant with germline, which a read error may explain. TCRdb reanalysed the multiplex PCR reads using MiXCR and keeps one entry per CDR3 protein. The table has around 170,000 distinct CDR3 sequences, roughly a third seen once; the top ten hold about 4%. This CDR3 is built from 14 residues. Germline CDR1 is ENHRY and CDR2 is SYGVKD. Samples came from axillary lymph nodes draining the breast cancer. The rearrangement joins TRBV10-3 to TRBJ2-7, with D unclear. The sample consisted of axillary lymph node tissue. The sequence derives from a female donor with breast cancer. Some clones in this sample may be carry-over from other donors' samples. The DNA of the CDR3 is TGTGCCATCAGTGGACAAAGCTCAGGTCACGAGCAGCACTTC. Translated, it gives CAISGQSSGHEQHF.